This T cell receptor (beta chain) was sequenced for a study of OX40 agonist ivuxolimab in advanced cancers. Overall study: The dose-escalation cohort had hepatocellular carcinoma, melanoma, renal cell or head and neck cancer.

Measured with immunoSEQ multiplex PCR; TCRdb has only the in-frame clones, and not every one. The repertoire includes 65,000 to 85,000 clones, more than 85% of them detected once, and roughly an eighth sits in the top ten. Germline V gene lookup returns CDR1 SGHNT and CDR2 YYREEE (reference sequence). The V and J ends lost 1 base and 7 bases respectively, with 0 bases between them. This CDR3 comprises 10 residues. This chain connects TRBV5-4 to TRBJ1-3; no clear D gene. This TCR came from an adult with an advanced solid tumor such as melanoma, head and neck, liver or kidney cancer. Sequences were derived from CD4+ or CD8+ T cells sorted from blood, sampled in a trial of the OX40 agonist ivuxolimab. CDR3 in DNA: TGTGCCAGCAGCTTGAACACCATATATTTT. This translates into CASSLNTIYF.